Listed here are 29 T cell receptor beta chains from one sample, sequenced in a study of Ad26.COV2.S vaccination and SARS-CoV-2 variants. Libraries were prepared by immunoSEQ multiplex PCR; TCRdb keeps only in-frame clonotypes and omits some of them. The sample contains around 340,000 clones, 80% to 90% of which appear only once. Treatment of the sample: approximately 18 received Ad26.COV2.S at low or high dose, single or two shots; about 5 received placebo; per-sample allocation not given. Repertoires come from day 63 after the first vaccine or placebo injection. The source material was peripheral blood, sampled in a trial of Ad26.COV2.S vaccine versus placebo. Source of these receptors: a person aged 18 to 65 who received the Ad26.COV2.S COVID-19 vaccine or a placebo.

The chain links TRBV19 to TRBJ1-6; D is uncertain. Between the trimmed V and J ends, which lost 3 bases and 10 bases, there was a span of 13 bases. The CDR3 is 14 residues long. Looked up from germline, CDR1 is LNHDA and CDR2 is SQIVND (reference sequence). The CDR3 DNA is TGTGCCAGTAGTATGTTGCCGAAGGGATCACCCCTCCACTTT. Protein sequence: CASSMLPKGSPLHF.

V usage is TRBV29-1 and J usage is TRBJ2-7, with D maybe TRBD1 (6 bases). The CDR3 is made up of 12 amino acids. Trimming cost V 7 bases and J 4 bases, with 14 bases left between them. Germline CDR1 reads SQVTM; CDR2 reads ANQGSEA. The CDR3 here is CSALGTLYEQYF. CDR3 in DNA: TGCAGCGCCCTCGGGACATTGTACGAGCAGTACTTC.

CDR3 region: CASSFLGGSYEQYF. CDR3 DNA: TGTGCCAGCAGTTTCCTAGGGGGATCCTACGAGCAGTACTTC. The J gene is TRBJ2-7, the V gene TRBV28; possibly TRBD1 for D (6 bases). V lost 3 bases to trimming and J lost 1 base, with 10 bases between them. There are 14 residues in the CDR3. Germline-derived CDR1 and CDR2 are MDHEN and SYDVKM.

The chain employs TRBV5-5 and TRBJ1-4, with a tentative D call TRBD1 (6 bases). Trimming pared 4 bases from V and 5 bases from J, leaving 15 bases between. This CDR3 region has 15 residues. CDR1 is SGHKS and CDR2 is YYEKEE in the germline V gene (reference sequence). The CDR3 here is CASSAETGENEKLFF. The CDR3 DNA sequence: TGTGCCAGCAGCGCCGAGACAGGAGAAAATGAAAAACTGTTTTTT.

The chain couples TRBV6-5 to TRBJ1-5, with D hard to call. V lost 6 bases to trimming and J lost 5 bases, with 11 bases between them. The CDR3 sequence is 13 residues long. Germline values: CDR1 MNHEY, CDR2 SVGAGI. CDR3 coding DNA: TGTGCCAGCAGCGGGCAGGCGGATCAGCCCCAGCATTTT. Its protein product is CASSGQADQPQHF.

The CDR3: CASKSTGGKTQYF. The CDR3 coding sequence is TGTGCCAGCAAATCCACCGGGGGAAAGACCCAGTACTTC. The chain recombines TRBV6-5 with TRBJ2-5; tentative D call: TRBD2 (6 bases). The CDR3 covers 13 residues. Germline V lookup: CDR1 MNHEY, CDR2 SVGAGI. Trimming stripped 7 bases from V and 6 bases from J, with 15 bases between.

This chain uses TRBV6-4 with TRBJ1-1; D gene unclear. CDR3 length: 13 amino acids. CDR1 and CDR2 (germline): MRHNA, SNTAGT. Trimming removed 0 bases from V and 5 bases from J, with 7 bases in between. The CDR3 sequence: CASSDSSGTEAFF. In DNA, the CDR3 is TGTGCCAGCAGTGACTCGTCGGGAACTGAAGCTTTCTTT.

The chain is built from TRBV3-1 (or the pseudogene TRBV3-2) and TRBJ2-5; TRBD2 aligns across 11 bases. Looked up from germline, CDR1 is LGHDT and CDR2 is YNNKEL (reference sequence). This CDR3 contains 16 residues. Unmatched junction bases numbered 4, after V lost 4 bases and J lost 0 bases. The CDR3 bases are TGTGCCAGCAGCCCTAGACTAGCGGGGTACCAAGAGACCCAGTACTTC. It specifies CASSPRLAGYQETQYF.

The CDR3 here is CASSFPPTGTGNTIYF. CDR3 nucleotides: TGTGCCAGCAGCTTCCCCCCGACAGGTACGGGAAACACCATATATTTT. V and J are TRBV7-9 and TRBJ1-3, with D tentatively TRBD1 (6 bases). Trimming took 3 bases from V and 4 from J, leaving 16 bases between them. This CDR3 spans 16 amino acids. Germline V gene data show CDR1 as SEHNR and CDR2 as FQNEAQ (reference sequence).

V gene TRBV19 combines with J gene TRBJ2-2; D is possibly TRBD1 or TRBD2 (6 bases each). This CDR3 is built from 15 residues. Germline CDR1 reads LNHDA; CDR2 reads SQIVND (reference sequence). Trimming removed 7 bases from V and 2 bases from J, with 14 bases in between. As DNA, the CDR3 is TGTGCCAGTAAGGATGGGGGGCGAAACACCGGGGAGCTGTTTTTT. Translation gives CASKDGGRNTGELFF.

The genes are TRBV14 and TRBJ1-1, with 9 bases fitting TRBD1. There are 14 residues in the CDR3. Germline CDR1 SGHDN, CDR2 FVKESK. Trimming at V came to 4 bases and at J to 7 bases, leaving 7 bases not matched to a gene. CDR3 protein: CASSLGQGQGEAFF. The CDR3 nucleotides read TGTGCCAGCAGCCTGGGACAGGGACAGGGTGAAGCTTTCTTT.

This chain links TRBV12-3 or TRBV12-4 with TRBJ1-1; D gene unclear. There are 13 residues in the CDR3. V lost 6 bases, J lost 3 bases, and 11 bases lay in between. In nucleotides, the CDR3 is TGTGCCAGCAGAAAAACGGGTGACACTGAAGCTTTCTTT. It encodes CASRKTGDTEAFF.

This clone was recorded only once. The chain joins TRBV28 to TRBJ1-5, with 7 bases fitting TRBD1. The CDR3 runs 12 residues. CDR1 is MDHEN and CDR2 is SYDVKM in the germline V gene. V lost 6 bases and J lost 8; bases outside the gene matches: 4. The CDR3 reads CASRAQGEPQHF. The CDR3 DNA reads as TGTGCCAGCAGGGCTCAGGGGGAGCCCCAGCATTTT.

This chain links TRBV18 with TRBJ1-5; 7 bases are a match to TRBD1. Germline trimming cut 6 bases from V and 3 bases from J; bases unmatched to any gene: 8. CDR1 KGHSH and CDR2 LQKENI come from the germline V gene. The CDR3 totals 15 residues. The CDR3 spells CASSRGQALNQPQHF. The CDR3 DNA is TGTGCCAGCTCCCGAGGACAGGCGCTCAATCAGCCCCAGCATTTT.

The rearrangement joins TRBV20-1 to TRBJ1-6; D uncertain. V lost 3 bases to trimming and J lost 0 bases, with 12 bases between them. The CDR3 contains 16 residues. CDR1 is DFQATT, CDR2 SNEGSKA, per germline (reference sequence). The CDR3 sequence: CSASDSESSYNSPLHF. DNA of the CDR3: TGCAGTGCTAGTGATAGCGAAAGCTCCTATAATTCACCCCTCCACTTT.

The V call is TRBV7-9, the J call TRBJ1-3, with TRBD1 as a possible D gene (5 bases). The CDR3 runs to 16 residues. Trimming shortened V by 5 bases and J by 0 bases, and 14 bases separated the two germline ends. The germline gives CDR1 SEHNR, CDR2 FQNEAQ (reference sequence). In DNA, the CDR3 is TGTGCCAGCAGCCCTGGGACTTCTAGCTCTGGAAACACCATATATTTT. As protein: CASSPGTSSSGNTIYF.

V gene TRBV5-5 combines with J gene TRBJ2-7; 8 bases fit TRBD1. V trimming: 4 bases; J trimming: 4 bases; junction bases outside the gene matches: 1. Germline V gene data show CDR1 as SGHKS and CDR2 as YYEKEE (reference sequence). The CDR3 is 12 amino acids. The CDR3 sequence: CASSGTGYEQYF. The CDR3 DNA sequence: TGTGCCAGCAGCGGGACAGGATACGAGCAGTACTTC.

The rearrangement joins TRBV6-6 to TRBJ2-7, with 11 nucleotides matching TRBD2. Unmatched junction bases numbered 7, after V lost 5 bases and J lost 1 base. This CDR3 is 16 amino acids long. Germline lookup yields CDR1 MNHNY and CDR2 SVGAGI (reference sequence). Here the CDR3 DNA reads TGTGCCAGCAGTCCCGCGACTAGCGGGGTTTCCTACGAGCAGTACTTC. As protein: CASSPATSGVSYEQYF.

This clone has only a few counts. The chain has TRBV7-2 and TRBJ1-6, with D perhaps TRBD1 (6 bases). Trimming removed 1 base from V and 1 base from J, with 11 bases in between. The CDR3 is made up of 17 amino acids. The germline gives CDR1 SGHTA, CDR2 FQGNSA. Written as DNA, the CDR3 is TGTGCCAGCAGCTTAGTAGGGGGGGGATCCTATAATTCACCCCTCCACTTT. This sequence encodes CASSLVGGGSYNSPLHF.

In this sample, this clone turned up once. The CDR3 spells CASSMGYSEQFF. In nucleotides, the CDR3 is TGTGCCAGTAGTATGGGGTATTCTGAGCAGTTCTTC. The V call is TRBV19, the J call TRBJ2-1; the D is unclear. In germline, CDR1 is LNHDA, CDR2 SQIVND (reference sequence). Trimming pared 3 bases from V and 9 bases from J, leaving 9 bases between. This CDR3 comprises 12 residues.

This clone is a singleton in its sample. The rearrangement joins TRBV7-9 to TRBJ2-3; TRBD2 matches at 7 bases. The V segment lost 3 bases and the J segment 6 bases; nucleotides outside the gene matches: 15. CDR3 length: 17 amino acids. Germline lookup yields CDR1 SEHNR and CDR2 FQNEAQ (reference sequence). The CDR3 DNA reads as TGTGCCAGCAGCTTCAAGTTACGGGGGGATCCTTCGGATACGCAGTATTTT. The encoded protein is CASSFKLRGDPSDTQYF. The full variable domain, its missing parts supplied by reference TRBV7-9 and TRBJ2-3, is DTGVSQNPRHKITKRGQNVTFRCDPISEHNRLYWYRQTLGQGPEFLTYFQNEAQLEKSRLLSDRFSAERPKGSFSTLEIQRTEQGDSAMYLCASSFKLRGDPSDTQYFGPGTRLTVL.

The chain joins TRBV28 to TRBJ2-7, with TRBD2 matching over 10 bases. The CDR3 spans 17 residues. In germline, CDR1 is MDHEN, CDR2 SYDVKM. The V gene end was trimmed by 1 base and the J gene end by 5 bases; junction bases not matched to a gene: 11. The chain's CDR3 is CASSLSSGRALGNEQYF. In nucleotides, the CDR3 is TGTGCCAGCAGTTTATCCAGCGGGAGGGCCCTAGGGAACGAGCAGTACTTC.

The V call is TRBV5-1, the J call TRBJ2-7; TRBD2 might be the D (5 bases). The germline V and J ends were trimmed by 4 bases and 0 bases, with 11 bases remaining between them. This CDR3 has 14 residues. CDR1 is SGHRS and CDR2 is YFSETQ in the germline V gene. The CDR3 here is CASSVGLSSYEQYF. DNA of the CDR3: TGCGCCAGCAGCGTTGGACTGAGCTCCTACGAGCAGTACTTC.

The J gene is TRBJ2-7, the V gene TRBV21-1; the D call TRBD2 from the table was never checked on the DNA. TRBV21-1 is termed a pseudogene. The CDR3 runs to 13 residues. The CDR3 here is CASSTPPYREQYF. CDR3 sequence (DNA): TGTGCCAGCAGCACTCCACCCTACCGCGAGCAGTACTTC.

The genes are TRBV5-1 and TRBJ2-6, with D hard to call. Germline V gene sequence: CDR1 SGHRS, CDR2 YFSETQ. The length of the CDR3 is 18 residues. The V gene lost 0 bases and the J gene lost 0 bases, with 13 bases spanning the gap. The CDR3 sequence is CASSLVLNHGSGANVLTF. The CDR3 nucleotides read TGCGCCAGCAGCTTGGTCTTAAACCACGGCTCTGGGGCCAACGTCCTGACTTTC.

This rearrangement joins TRBV9 to TRBJ2-3, with D perhaps TRBD2 (5 bases). Trimming took 0 bases from V and 2 from J, leaving 10 bases between them. CDR3 size: 15 residues. From germline, CDR1 is SGDLS and CDR2 YYNGEE. As DNA, the CDR3 is TGTGCCAGCAGCGTAGGACTATCCTACACAGATACGCAGTATTTT. The encoded protein is CASSVGLSYTDTQYF.

This clone was observed once. This sequence joins TRBV4-1 and TRBJ2-7, with TRBD2 as a possible D gene (5 bases). This CDR3 is built from 13 residues. V gave up 2 bases and J gave up 7 bases, with 12 bases separating them. Germline loops: CDR1 MGHRA, CDR2 YSYEKL. The CDR3 DNA sequence: TGCGCCAGCAGCCAATGGAGGACGGAGGAGCAGTACTTC. This gives the protein CASSQWRTEEQYF.

V usage is TRBV6-2 or TRBV6-3 and J usage is TRBJ1-6, with TRBD1 identical over 8 bases. From germline, CDR1 is MNHEY and CDR2 SVGEGT. V was clipped by 6 bases and J by 13 bases; unmatched bases: 11. The CDR3 contains 14 residues. In DNA form, the CDR3 reads TGTGCCAGCAGCAGACGACAGGGGCTGGTTCCCCTCCACTTT. It specifies CASSRRQGLVPLHF.

The chain combines TRBV19 with TRBJ2-5; D is possibly TRBD1 (6 bases). The CDR3 extends over 14 amino acids. Germline lookup yields CDR1 LNHDA and CDR2 SQIVND (reference sequence). The V end lost 2 bases, the J end lost 1 base, and 8 bases lay between the germline ends. The CDR3 sequence: CASSITGFQETQYF. The CDR3 region has the DNA TGTGCCAGTAGTATAACAGGGTTCCAAGAGACCCAGTACTTC.